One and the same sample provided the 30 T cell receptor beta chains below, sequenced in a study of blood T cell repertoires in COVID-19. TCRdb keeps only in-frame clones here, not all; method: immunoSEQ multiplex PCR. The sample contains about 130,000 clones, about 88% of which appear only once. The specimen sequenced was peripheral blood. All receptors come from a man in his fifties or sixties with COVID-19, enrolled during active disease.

The CDR3 spells CASSTSDSEQYF. CDR3 sequence (DNA): TGTGCCAGCAGTACCTCGGACAGCGAGCAGTACTTC. V gene TRBV12-3 or TRBV12-4 combines with J gene TRBJ2-7, with TRBD1 as a possible D gene (6 bases). The CDR3 totals 12 residues. Trimming took off 5 bases at V and 6 bases at J, with 11 bases between the two ends.

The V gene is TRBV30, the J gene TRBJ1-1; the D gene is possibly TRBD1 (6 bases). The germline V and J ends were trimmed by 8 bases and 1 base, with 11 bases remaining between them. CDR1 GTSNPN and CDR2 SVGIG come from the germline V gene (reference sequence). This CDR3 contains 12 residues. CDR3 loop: CAIGGGNTEAFF. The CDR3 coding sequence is TGTGCCATAGGGGGGGGGAACACTGAAGCTTTCTTT.

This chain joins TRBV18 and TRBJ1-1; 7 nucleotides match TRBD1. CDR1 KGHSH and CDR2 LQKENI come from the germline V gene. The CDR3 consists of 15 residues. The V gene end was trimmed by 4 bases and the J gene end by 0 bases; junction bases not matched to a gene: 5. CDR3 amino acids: CASSQRTGVNTEAFF. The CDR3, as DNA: TGTGCCAGCTCACAGCGGACAGGAGTGAACACTGAAGCTTTCTTT.

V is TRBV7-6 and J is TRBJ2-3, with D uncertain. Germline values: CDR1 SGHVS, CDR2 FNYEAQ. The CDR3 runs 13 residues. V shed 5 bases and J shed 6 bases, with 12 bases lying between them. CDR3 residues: CASSASAPDTQYF. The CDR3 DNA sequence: TGTGCCAGCAGCGCCTCAGCGCCGGATACGCAGTATTTT.

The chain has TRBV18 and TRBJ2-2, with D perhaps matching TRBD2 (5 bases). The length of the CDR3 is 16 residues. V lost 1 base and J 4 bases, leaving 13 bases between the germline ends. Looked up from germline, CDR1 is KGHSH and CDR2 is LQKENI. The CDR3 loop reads CASSPLGTRGTGELFF. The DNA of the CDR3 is TGTGCCAGCTCACCACTCGGTACCCGGGGCACCGGGGAGCTGTTTTTT.

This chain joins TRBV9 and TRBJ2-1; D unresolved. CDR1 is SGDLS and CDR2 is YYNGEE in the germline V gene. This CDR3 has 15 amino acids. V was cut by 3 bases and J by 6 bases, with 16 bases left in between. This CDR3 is CASSEEYEESNEQFF. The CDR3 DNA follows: TGTGCCAGCAGCGAGGAATATGAGGAGTCCAATGAGCAGTTCTTC.

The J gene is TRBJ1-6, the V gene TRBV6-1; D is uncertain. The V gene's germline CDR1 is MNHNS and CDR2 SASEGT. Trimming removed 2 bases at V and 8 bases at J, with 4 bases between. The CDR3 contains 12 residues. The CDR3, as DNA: TGTGCCAGCAGTGAACGAGATTCACCCCTCCACTTT. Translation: CASSERDSPLHF.

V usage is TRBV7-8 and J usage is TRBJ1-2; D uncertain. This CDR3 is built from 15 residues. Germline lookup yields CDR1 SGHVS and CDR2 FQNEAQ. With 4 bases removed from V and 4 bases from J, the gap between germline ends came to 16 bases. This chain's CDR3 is CASSSRLSGPYGYTF. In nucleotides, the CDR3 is TGTGCCAGCAGCTCTCGGCTTAGCGGACCCTATGGCTACACCTTC.

CDR3 loop: CASSLAGEGSTDTQYF. The CDR3 DNA follows: TGTGCCAGCAGTCTGGCAGGGGAAGGTAGCACAGATACGCAGTATTTT. The chain carries TRBV25-1 and TRBJ2-3; tentatively, D is TRBD1 (6 bases). This CDR3 has 16 residues. V was cut by 5 bases and J by 0 bases, with 15 bases left in between. Germline CDR1 reads MGHDK; CDR2 reads SYGVNS.

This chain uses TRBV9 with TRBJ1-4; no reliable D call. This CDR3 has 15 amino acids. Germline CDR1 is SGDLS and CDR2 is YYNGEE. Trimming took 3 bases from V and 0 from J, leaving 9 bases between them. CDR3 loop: CASSAQEATNEKLFF. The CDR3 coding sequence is TGTGCCAGCAGCGCCCAGGAGGCAACTAATGAAAAACTGTTTTTT. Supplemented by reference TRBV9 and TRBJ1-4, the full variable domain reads DSGVTQTPKHLITATGQRVTLRCSPRSGDLSVYWYQQSLDQGLQFLIQYYNGEERAKGNILERFSAQQFPDLHSELNLSSLELGDSALYFCASSAQEATNEKLFFGSGTQLSVL.

CDR3 DNA sequence: TGTGCCAGTAGTTGGACTAGCGGGAGGCCCTACGAGCAGTACTTC. The encoded protein is CASSWTSGRPYEQYF. The chain joins TRBV19 to TRBJ2-7; 14 positions match TRBD2. V shed 5 bases, J shed 2 bases, and the junction held 2 bases outside the gene matches. The germline V gene encodes CDR1 LNHDA and CDR2 SQIVND (reference sequence). This CDR3 spans 15 amino acids.

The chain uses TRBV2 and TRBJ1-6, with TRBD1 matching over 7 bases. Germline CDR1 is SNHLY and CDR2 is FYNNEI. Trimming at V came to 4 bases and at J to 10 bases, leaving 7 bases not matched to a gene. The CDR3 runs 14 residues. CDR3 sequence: CASSVDRARSPLHF. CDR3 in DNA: TGTGCCAGCAGTGTCGACAGGGCCAGATCACCCCTCCACTTT.

The CDR3 here is CASSITGRQPQHF. CDR3 sequence (DNA): TGTGCCAGTAGTATTACAGGGCGTCAGCCCCAGCATTTT. The gene calls are TRBV19 and TRBJ1-5; TRBD1 is a possible D gene (6 bases). The germline gives CDR1 LNHDA, CDR2 SQIVND (reference sequence). Deletions cut 3 bases from V and 6 bases from J, with 9 bases between. This CDR3 is built from 13 residues.

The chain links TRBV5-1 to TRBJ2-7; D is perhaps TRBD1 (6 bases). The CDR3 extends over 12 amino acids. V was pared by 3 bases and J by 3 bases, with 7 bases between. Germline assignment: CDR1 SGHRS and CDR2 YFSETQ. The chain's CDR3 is CASSWDNYEQYF. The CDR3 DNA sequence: TGCGCCAGCAGCTGGGACAACTACGAGCAGTACTTC.

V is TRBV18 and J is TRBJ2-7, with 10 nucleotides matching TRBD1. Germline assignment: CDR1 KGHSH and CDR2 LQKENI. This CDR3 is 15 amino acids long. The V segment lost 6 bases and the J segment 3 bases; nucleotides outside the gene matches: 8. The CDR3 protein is CASSGGTGESYEQYF. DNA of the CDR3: TGTGCCAGCTCGGGAGGGACAGGGGAAAGCTACGAGCAGTACTTC.

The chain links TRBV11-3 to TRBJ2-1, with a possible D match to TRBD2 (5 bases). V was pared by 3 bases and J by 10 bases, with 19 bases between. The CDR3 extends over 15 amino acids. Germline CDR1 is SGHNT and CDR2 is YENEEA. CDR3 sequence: CASSLGSVRAGEQFF. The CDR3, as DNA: TGTGCCAGCAGCTTGGGTTCTGTGCGGGCCGGAGAGCAGTTCTTC.

DNA of the CDR3: TGTGCCGTCAGAGCCCGAGACAGTTACAATGAGCAGTTCTTC. Translating gives CAVRARDSYNEQFF. This rearrangement joins TRBV2 to TRBJ2-1; tentatively, D is TRBD1 (5 bases). Trimming took 11 bases from V and 4 from J, leaving 18 bases between them. Germline lookup yields CDR1 SNHLY and CDR2 FYNNEI. This CDR3 is 14 amino acids long.

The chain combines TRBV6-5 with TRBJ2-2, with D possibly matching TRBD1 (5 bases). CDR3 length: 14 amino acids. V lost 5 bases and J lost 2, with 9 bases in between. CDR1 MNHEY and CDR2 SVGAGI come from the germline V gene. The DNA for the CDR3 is TGTGCCAGCAGTAGTCAGGGAAACACCGGGGAGCTGTTTTTT. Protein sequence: CASSSQGNTGELFF.

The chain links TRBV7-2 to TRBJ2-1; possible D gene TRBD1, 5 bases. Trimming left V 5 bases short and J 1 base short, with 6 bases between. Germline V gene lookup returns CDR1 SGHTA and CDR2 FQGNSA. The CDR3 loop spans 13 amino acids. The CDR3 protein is CASSPGSYNEQFF. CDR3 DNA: TGTGCCAGCAGCCCAGGGTCCTACAATGAGCAGTTCTTC.

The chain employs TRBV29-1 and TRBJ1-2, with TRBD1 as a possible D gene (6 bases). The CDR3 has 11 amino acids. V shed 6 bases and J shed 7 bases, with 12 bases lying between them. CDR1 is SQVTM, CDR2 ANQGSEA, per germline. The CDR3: CSVAQGSGYTF. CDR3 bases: TGCAGCGTAGCTCAGGGGTCTGGCTACACCTTC.

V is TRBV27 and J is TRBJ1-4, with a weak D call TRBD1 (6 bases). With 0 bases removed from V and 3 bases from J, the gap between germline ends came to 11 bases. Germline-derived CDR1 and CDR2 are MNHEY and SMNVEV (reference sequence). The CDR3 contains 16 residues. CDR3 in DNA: TGTGCCAGCAGTTTATCGGGGGGGGCGGCTAATGAAAAACTGTTTTTT. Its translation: CASSLSGGAANEKLFF.

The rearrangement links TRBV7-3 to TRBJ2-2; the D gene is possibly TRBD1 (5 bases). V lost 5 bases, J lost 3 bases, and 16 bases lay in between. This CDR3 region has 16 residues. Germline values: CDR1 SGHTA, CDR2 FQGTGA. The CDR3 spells CASSPRGQGYTGELFF. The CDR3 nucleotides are TGTGCCAGCAGCCCAAGAGGTCAGGGCTACACCGGGGAGCTGTTTTTT.

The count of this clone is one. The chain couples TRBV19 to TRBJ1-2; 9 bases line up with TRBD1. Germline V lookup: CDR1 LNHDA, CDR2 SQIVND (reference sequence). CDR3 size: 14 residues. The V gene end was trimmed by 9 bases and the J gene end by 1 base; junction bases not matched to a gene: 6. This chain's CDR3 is CASRDRAYNYGYTF. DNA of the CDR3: TGTGCCAGCCGGGACAGGGCCTATAACTATGGCTACACCTTC. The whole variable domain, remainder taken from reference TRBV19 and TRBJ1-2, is DGGITQSPKYLFRKEGQNVTLSCEQNLNHDAMYWYRQDPGQGLRLIYYSQIVNDFQKGDIAEGYSVSREKKESFPLTVTSAQKNPTAFYLCASRDRAYNYGYTFGSGTRLTVV.

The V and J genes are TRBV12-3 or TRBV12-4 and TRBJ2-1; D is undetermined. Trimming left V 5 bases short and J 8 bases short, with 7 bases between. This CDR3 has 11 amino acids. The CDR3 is CASSAVDEQFF. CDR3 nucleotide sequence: TGTGCCAGCAGTGCGGTAGATGAGCAGTTCTTC.

The CDR3 sequence is CASSPQGATSYNEQFF. The CDR3 DNA reads TGTGCCAGCAGCCCACAGGGGGCTACGTCCTACAATGAGCAGTTCTTC. The chain couples TRBV13 to TRBJ2-1, with 9 bases identical to TRBD1. The ends lost 5 bases at V and 1 base at J; junction bases unmatched: 6. This CDR3 is built from 16 residues. Germline values: CDR1 PRHDT, CDR2 FYEKMQ (reference sequence).

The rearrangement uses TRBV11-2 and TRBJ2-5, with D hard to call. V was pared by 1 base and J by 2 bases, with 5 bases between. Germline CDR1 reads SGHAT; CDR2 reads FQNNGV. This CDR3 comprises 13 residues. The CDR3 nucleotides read TGTGCCAGCAGCTTAGGCCGGCAAGAGACCCAGTACTTC. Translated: CASSLGRQETQYF.

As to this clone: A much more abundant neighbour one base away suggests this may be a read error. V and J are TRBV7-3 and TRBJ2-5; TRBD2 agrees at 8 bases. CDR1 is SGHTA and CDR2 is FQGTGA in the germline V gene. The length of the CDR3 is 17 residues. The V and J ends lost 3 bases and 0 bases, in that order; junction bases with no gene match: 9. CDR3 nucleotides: TGTGCCAGCAGCTTTCCGGGGGGGAGTGGAAACCAAGAGACCCAGTACTTC. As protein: CASSFPGGSGNQETQYF.

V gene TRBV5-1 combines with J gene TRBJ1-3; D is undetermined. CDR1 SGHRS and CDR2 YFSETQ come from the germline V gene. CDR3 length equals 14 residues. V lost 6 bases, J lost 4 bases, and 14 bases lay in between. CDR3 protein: CASKEVGAGNTIYF. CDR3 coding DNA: TGCGCCAGCAAGGAGGTTGGTGCGGGAAACACCATATATTTT. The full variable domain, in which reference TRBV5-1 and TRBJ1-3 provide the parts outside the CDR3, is KAGVTQTPRYLIKTRGQQVTLSCSPISGHRSVSWYQQTPGQGLQFLFEYFSETQRNKGNFPGRFSGRQFSNSRSEMNVSTLELGDSALYLCASKEVGAGNTIYFGEGSWLTVV.

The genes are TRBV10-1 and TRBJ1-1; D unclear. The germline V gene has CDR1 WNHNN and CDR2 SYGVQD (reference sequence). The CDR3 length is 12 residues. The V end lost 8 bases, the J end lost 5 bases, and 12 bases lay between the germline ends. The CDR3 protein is CASGEEGTEAFF. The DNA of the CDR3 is TGCGCCAGCGGGGAGGAAGGAACTGAAGCTTTCTTT.

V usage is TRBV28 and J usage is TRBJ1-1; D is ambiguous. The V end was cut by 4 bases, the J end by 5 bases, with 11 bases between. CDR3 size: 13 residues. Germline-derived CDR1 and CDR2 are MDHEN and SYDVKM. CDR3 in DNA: TGTGCCAGCAGTTGGGAGCCGAAGACTGAAGCTTTCTTT. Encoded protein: CASSWEPKTEAFF. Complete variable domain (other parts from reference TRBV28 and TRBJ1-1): DVKVTQSSRYLVKRTGEKVFLECVQDMDHENMFWYRQDPGLGLRLIYFSYDVKMKEKGDIPEGYSVSREKKERFSLILESASTNQTSMYLCASSWEPKTEAFFGQGTRLTVV.